Shown below are 26 T cell receptor beta chains from a single sample sequenced in a study of blood T cell repertoires in COVID-19. Using immunoSEQ multiplex PCR, the repertoire was profiled, and TCRdb retains in-frame clones only, with some absent. This sample has tens of thousands of clones, with roughly 85% found just once. Sequenced: peripheral blood. Receptors originate from a woman of 80 years or more with acute or convalescent COVID-19.

The chain carries TRBV7-9 and TRBJ2-2, with D tentatively TRBD2 (6 bases). V was pared by 5 bases and J by 3 bases, with 16 bases between. The germline CDR1 and CDR2 sequences are SEHNR and FQNEAQ (reference sequence). The CDR3 has 16 amino acids. The CDR3 region has the DNA TGTGCCAGCAGCCCCCCCGGCGGGGAGCACACCGGGGAGCTGTTTTTT. It encodes CASSPPGGEHTGELFF. The full variable domain, with the rest looked up from reference TRBV7-9 and TRBJ2-2, is DTGVSQNPRHKITKRGQNVTFRCDPISEHNRLYWYRQTLGQGPEFLTYFQNEAQLEKSRLLSDRFSAERPKGSFSTLEIQRTEQGDSAMYLCASSPPGGEHTGELFFGEGSRLTVL.

This chain connects TRBV10-3 to TRBJ1-1, with TRBD1 identical over 7 bases. The J segment lost 2 bases and the V segment lost 5 bases, leaving 5 bases of the junction unmatched. Germline V gene lookup returns CDR1 ENHRY and CDR2 SYGVKD. The CDR3 consists of 14 residues. CDR3 nucleotide sequence: TGTGCCATCAGTCAAGAGGGGGCAAACACTGAAGCTTTCTTT. It yields the protein CAISQEGANTEAFF.

This rearrangement joins TRBV5-1 to TRBJ1-5; a weak D match, TRBD1 (5 bases). CDR3 length: 16 amino acids. Per germline, CDR1 SGHRS and CDR2 YFSETQ. Trimming removed 0 bases from V and 0 bases from J, with 10 bases in between. CDR3 region: CASSLGGAPSNQPQHF. CDR3 DNA sequence: TGCGCCAGCAGCTTGGGTGGGGCGCCTAGCAATCAGCCCCAGCATTTT.

The V and J genes are TRBV5-4 and TRBJ2-2; possible D gene TRBD1, 5 bases. In germline, CDR1 is SGHNT, CDR2 YYREEE (reference sequence). The CDR3 is 15 residues long. CDR3 sequence: CAFMWGPGNTGELFF. CDR3 nucleotides: TGTGCTTTTATGTGGGGCCCGGGGAACACCGGGGAGCTGTTTTTT. The complete variable domain, with remaining parts taken from reference TRBV5-4 and TRBJ2-2, reads ETGVTQSPTHLIKTRGQQVTLRCSSQSGHNTVSWYQQALGQGPQFIFQYYREEENGRGNFPPRFSGLQFPNYSSELNVNALELDDSALYLCAFMWGPGNTGELFFGEGSRLTVL.

The chain employs TRBV5-1 and TRBJ1-2; 7 bases agree with TRBD1. Germline lookup yields CDR1 SGHRS and CDR2 YFSETQ. This CDR3 is built from 14 residues. After removal of 4 bases from V and 4 bases from J, the junction contained 7 bases not matched to a gene. CDR3 sequence: CASSPGQVAYGYTF. The DNA for the CDR3 is TGCGCCAGCAGCCCTGGACAGGTAGCCTATGGCTACACCTTC. The full variable domain, completed using reference TRBV5-1 and TRBJ1-2, is KAGVTQTPRYLIKTRGQQVTLSCSPISGHRSVSWYQQTPGQGLQFLFEYFSETQRNKGNFPGRFSGRQFSNSRSEMNVSTLELGDSALYLCASSPGQVAYGYTFGSGTRLTVV.

The rearrangement joins TRBV7-8 to TRBJ1-5, with D perhaps matching TRBD2 (5 bases). TRBJ2-3 explains the end of the DNA better; the J call may be wrong. The CDR3 covers 15 residues. The germline V gene has CDR1 SGHVS and CDR2 FQNEAQ. For the CDR3, the DNA is TGTGCCAGCAGCTTAGAGGCTTCTGCGTGGGAGCCCCAGTATTTT. Translation: CASSLEASAWEPQYF.

The chain joins TRBV29-1 to TRBJ1-2; 11 bases match TRBD1. The CDR3 is 14 amino acids. Looked up from germline, CDR1 is SQVTM and CDR2 is ANQGSEA. J lost 4 bases, V lost 3 bases, and 4 bases had no gene match. The DNA for the CDR3 is TGCAGCGTTGATGAGGGACAGGGGGGCTATGGCTACACCTTC. This codes for CSVDEGQGGYGYTF.

V is TRBV10-3 and J is TRBJ2-1; TRBD1 matches 7 bases. Germline values: CDR1 ENHRY, CDR2 SYGVKD. The CDR3 extends over 15 amino acids. V lost 3 bases to trimming and J lost 7 bases; unmatched junction nucleotides: 9. Here the CDR3 reads CAISDPKGGANEQFF. The DNA of the CDR3 is TGTGCCATCAGTGACCCAAAAGGGGGCGCGAATGAGCAGTTCTTC.

The chain employs TRBV19 and TRBJ1-2; D remains unclear. Trimming stripped 5 bases from V and 4 bases from J, with 11 bases between. The CDR3 is 13 amino acids. Germline CDR1 is LNHDA and CDR2 is SQIVND (reference sequence). The CDR3 DNA follows: TGTGCCAGTAGTCCCGTATCGAGCTATGGCTACACCTTC. Its protein product is CASSPVSSYGYTF.

The chain carries TRBV11-2 and TRBJ2-7; 8 bases map to TRBD1. The V and J ends lost 5 bases and 6 bases, in that order; junction bases with no gene match: 12. The germline V gene encodes CDR1 SGHAT and CDR2 FQNNGV. CDR3 length equals 15 residues. As DNA, the CDR3 is TGTGCCAGCAGCGCCTACCGGGACAGGAGCATCGAGCAGTACTTC. This encodes CASSAYRDRSIEQYF. The full variable domain, rest sourced from reference TRBV11-2 and TRBJ2-7, is EAGVAQSPRYKIIEKRQSVAFWCNPISGHATLYWYQQILGQGPKLLIQFQNNGVVDDSQLPKDRFSAERLKGVDSTLKIQPAKLEDSAVYLCASSAYRDRSIEQYFGPGTRLTVT.

This clone was observed a single time. The rearrangement joins TRBV20-1 to TRBJ2-5; D uncertain. The V gene lost 3 bases and the J gene lost 5 bases, with 13 bases spanning the gap. Looked up from germline, CDR1 is DFQATT and CDR2 is SNEGSKA (reference sequence). The CDR3 extends over 13 amino acids. The chain's CDR3 is CSASLRYGETQYF. The CDR3 region has the DNA TGCAGTGCTAGTCTCCGCTACGGGGAGACCCAGTACTTC.

The V and J genes are TRBV28 and TRBJ2-1, with 11 bases that match TRBD2. Germline values: CDR1 MDHEN, CDR2 SYDVKM. The CDR3 extends over 13 amino acids. Trimming took 7 bases from V and 8 from J; bases not matched to a gene: 4. CDR3 DNA sequence: TGTGCCAGCATACTAGCGGGAGCCCATGAGCAGTTCTTC. The encoded protein is CASILAGAHEQFF.

This clone came up once. V is TRBV11-2 and J is TRBJ2-7; 8 bases align to TRBD1. The V segment lost 1 base and the J segment 2 bases; nucleotides outside the gene matches: 4. The CDR3 consists of 15 residues. CDR1 and CDR2 (germline): SGHAT, FQNNGV. This chain's CDR3 is CASSLGQGLTYEQYF. CDR3 nucleotide sequence: TGTGCCAGCAGCTTAGGACAGGGGCTAACCTACGAGCAGTACTTC.

The V gene is TRBV7-9, the J gene TRBJ1-4, with TRBD1 matching over 8 bases. Germline-derived CDR1 and CDR2 are SEHNR and FQNEAQ (reference sequence). The length of the CDR3 is 17 residues. Germline trimming cut 3 bases from V and 8 bases from J; bases unmatched to any gene: 14. CDR3 region: CASSLAGSGTGHEKLFF. The DNA of the CDR3 is TGTGCCAGCAGCTTGGCGGGGAGCGGGACAGGTCACGAAAAACTGTTTTTT.

Here the CDR3 reads CASSPRISGGGADTQYF. The CDR3 DNA reads as TGTGCCAGCTCACCACGGATTAGCGGAGGGGGCGCAGATACGCAGTATTTT. J is TRBJ2-3 and V is TRBV18; D might be TRBD1 (7 bases). This CDR3 is 17 amino acids long. The V and J ends lost 1 base and 4 bases respectively, with 18 bases between them. Germline V CDR1 and CDR2: KGHSH, LQKENI.

The chain joins TRBV27 to TRBJ1-5; maybe TRBD1 (5 bases). The V end was cut by 6 bases, the J end by 3 bases, with 15 bases between. Germline CDR1 and CDR2: MNHEY and SMNVEV (reference sequence). The CDR3 is 15 amino acids. The CDR3 sequence is CASSSIRVYNQPQHF. CDR3 coding DNA: TGTGCCAGCAGCTCCATCAGGGTTTACAATCAGCCCCAGCATTTT.

CDR3 in DNA: TGTGCCAGCAGCTTGGATGGGACAGCCTATGGCTACACCTTC. This encodes CASSLDGTAYGYTF. The V and J genes are TRBV7-9 and TRBJ1-2, with 7 bases identical to TRBD1. With V trimmed by 3 bases and J by 4 bases, 5 bases remained unmatched. The CDR3 has 14 amino acids. The germline V gene encodes CDR1 SEHNR and CDR2 FQNEAQ (reference sequence).

The chain employs TRBV2 and TRBJ1-2; the D is unclear. This CDR3 spans 14 amino acids. Trimming took off 4 bases at V and 3 bases at J, with 12 bases between the two ends. In germline, CDR1 is SNHLY, CDR2 FYNNEI. The CDR3 coding sequence is TGTGCCAGCAGTGTACTAATCGGTGACTATGGCTACACCTTC. As protein: CASSVLIGDYGYTF.

The V call is TRBV9, the J call TRBJ2-7; 9 bases line up with TRBD1. Germline CDR1 SGDLS, CDR2 YYNGEE. CDR3 length equals 15 residues. With V trimmed by 0 bases and J by 3 bases, 4 bases remained unmatched. CDR3 residues: CASSVATGQGYEQYF. The DNA for the CDR3 is TGTGCCAGCAGCGTAGCTACGGGACAGGGCTACGAGCAGTACTTC.

The chain has TRBV5-5 and TRBJ1-5; no firm D call. Germline V gene lookup returns CDR1 SGHKS and CDR2 YYEKEE (reference sequence). V lost 2 bases and J lost 4, with 13 bases in between. The CDR3 spans 15 residues. The CDR3 DNA reads TGTGCCAGCAGCTTAAACAGTGAGTGGAATCAGCCCCAGCATTTT. The encoded protein is CASSLNSEWNQPQHF.

The J gene is TRBJ2-2, the V gene TRBV19; perhaps TRBD2 as D (7 bases). Per germline, CDR1 LNHDA and CDR2 SQIVND (reference sequence). The CDR3 consists of 14 residues. Deletions cut 5 bases from V and 6 bases from J, with 13 bases between. The CDR3 spells CASSASGGSGELFF. The CDR3 DNA sequence: TGTGCCAGTAGTGCCTCGGGGGGCTCCGGGGAGCTGTTTTTT.

The chain employs TRBV18 and TRBJ1-1; maybe TRBD1 (6 bases). The CDR3 consists of 16 residues. V was pared by 3 bases and J by 2 bases, with 16 bases between. CDR1 and CDR2 from the germline V gene are KGHSH and LQKENI. CDR3 protein: CASSPSTGVFNTEAFF. The CDR3 region has the DNA TGTGCCAGCTCACCTTCGACAGGAGTATTTAACACTGAAGCTTTCTTT.

The CDR3 coding sequence is TGTGCCAGTAGTATAGACCCACGGGGAGAGTACGAGCAGTACTTC. Translation: CASSIDPRGEYEQYF. J is TRBJ2-7 and V is TRBV19; D possibly corresponds to TRBD2 (5 bases). The CDR3 covers 15 residues. In germline, CDR1 is LNHDA, CDR2 SQIVND (reference sequence). V was pared by 0 bases and J by 4 bases, with 13 bases between.

The rearrangement links TRBV5-5 to TRBJ2-7, with D perhaps matching TRBD1 (5 bases). Per the germline V gene, CDR1 is SGHKS and CDR2 is YYEKEE (reference sequence). Deletions cut 1 base from V and 5 bases from J, with 13 bases between. The CDR3 extends over 14 amino acids. The CDR3 here is CASSLRDQGHEQYF. DNA of the CDR3: TGTGCCAGCAGCTTGCGCGACCAGGGCCACGAGCAGTACTTC.

The V call is TRBV5-1, the J call TRBJ1-2; 8 bases are a match to TRBD1. The CDR3 spans 15 residues. The trim removed 4 bases at V and 5 bases at J, leaving 10 bases unmatched. Germline CDR1 reads SGHRS; CDR2 reads YFSETQ. This CDR3 reads CASSPGQGQAYGYTF. The CDR3 nucleotides are TGCGCCAGCAGCCCCGGACAGGGACAAGCTTATGGCTACACCTTC. The full variable domain, with the rest looked up from reference TRBV5-1 and TRBJ1-2, is KAGVTQTPRYLIKTRGQQVTLSCSPISGHRSVSWYQQTPGQGLQFLFEYFSETQRNKGNFPGRFSGRQFSNSRSEMNVSTLELGDSALYLCASSPGQGQAYGYTFGSGTRLTVV.

The V and J genes are TRBV3-1 (or the pseudogene TRBV3-2) and TRBJ2-3; weak D call: TRBD2 (7 bases). V dropped 3 bases and J dropped 3 bases, with 16 bases sitting between them. This CDR3 has 16 amino acids. Per the germline V gene, CDR1 is LGHDT and CDR2 is YNNKEL (reference sequence). As DNA, the CDR3 is TGTGCCAGCAGCCATCTGGGGGGGCCCCCTACAGATACGCAGTATTTT. Amino acid sequence: CASSHLGGPPTDTQYF.